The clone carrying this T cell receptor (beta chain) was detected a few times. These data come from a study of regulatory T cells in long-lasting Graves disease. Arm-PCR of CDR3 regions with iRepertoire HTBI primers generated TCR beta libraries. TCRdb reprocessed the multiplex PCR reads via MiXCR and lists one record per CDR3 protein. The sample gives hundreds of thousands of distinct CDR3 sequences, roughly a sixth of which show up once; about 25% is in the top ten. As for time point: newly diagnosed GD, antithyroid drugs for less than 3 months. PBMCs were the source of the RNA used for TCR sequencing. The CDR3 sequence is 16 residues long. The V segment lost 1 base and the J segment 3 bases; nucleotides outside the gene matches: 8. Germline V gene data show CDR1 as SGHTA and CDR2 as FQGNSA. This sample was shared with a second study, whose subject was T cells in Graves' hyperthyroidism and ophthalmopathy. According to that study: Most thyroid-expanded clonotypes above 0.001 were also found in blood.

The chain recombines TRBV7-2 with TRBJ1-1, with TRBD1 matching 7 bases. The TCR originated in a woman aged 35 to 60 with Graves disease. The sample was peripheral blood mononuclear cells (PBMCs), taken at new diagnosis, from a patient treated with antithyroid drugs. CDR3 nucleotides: TGTGCCAGCAGCTTAGTTTATAGGGGGCGGGACACTGAAGCTTTCTTT. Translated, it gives CASSLVYRGRDTEAFF.